This TCR beta chain was profiled in a study of blood T cell repertoires in COVID-19. Study-level information: The study drew acute and convalescent COVID-19 samples from the United States, Italy and Spain.

Original processing methods: Reference gene primers were amplified, and this amplification served to estimate nucleated cell counts. TCRdb's copy holds only in-frame clones and misses some; the assay was immunoSEQ multiplex PCR. From that table come the V and J calls and clone size; the DNA was used to work out D and trimming. The sample records 80,000 or so clones, roughly 79% being singletons. The sequence came from a man aged 80 or over with acute or convalescent COVID-19. Sequencing input: peripheral blood.

The CDR3 spells CASSFTGGFTDTQYF. The CDR3 nucleotides read TGTGCCAGCAGTTTTACGGGAGGTTTCACAGATACGCAGTATTTT. The V call is TRBV27, the J call TRBJ2-3; the match to TRBD2 covers 7 bases. CDR3 size: 15 residues. Unmatched junction bases numbered 5, after V lost 3 bases and J lost 2 bases. Germline-derived CDR1 and CDR2 are MNHEY and SMNVEV (reference sequence).